This T cell receptor (beta chain) emerged from a study of cytomegalovirus exposure and HLA in healthy donors. In germline, CDR1 is MNHEY, CDR2 SMNVEV (reference sequence). The V gene lost 1 base and the J gene lost 8 bases, with 12 bases spanning the gap. The CDR3 is 15 amino acids. 60 Vbeta and 13 Jbeta primers were used in PCR. Using immunoSEQ multiplex PCR, the repertoire was profiled, and TCRdb retains in-frame clones only, with some absent. The sample contains some 140,000 clones, about two thirds of which appear only once. The sample was PBMCs. The sequence was collected from a middle-aged woman in good health and CMV-seronegative. This chain links TRBV27 with TRBJ1-6, with unresolved D. The CDR3 is CASSLYGGVHSPLHF. The CDR3 nucleotides are TGTGCCAGCAGTTTATATGGCGGCGTCCATTCACCCCTCCACTTT.